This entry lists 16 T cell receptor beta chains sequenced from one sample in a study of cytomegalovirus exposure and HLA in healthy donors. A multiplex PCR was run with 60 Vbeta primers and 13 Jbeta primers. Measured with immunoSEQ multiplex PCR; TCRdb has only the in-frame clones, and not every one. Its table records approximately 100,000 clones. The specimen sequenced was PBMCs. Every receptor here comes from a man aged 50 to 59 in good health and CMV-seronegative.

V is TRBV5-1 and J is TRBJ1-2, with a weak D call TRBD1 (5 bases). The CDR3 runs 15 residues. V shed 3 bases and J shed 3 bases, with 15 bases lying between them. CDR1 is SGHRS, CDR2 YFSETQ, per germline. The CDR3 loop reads CASSYTIGGDYGYTF. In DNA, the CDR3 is TGCGCCAGCAGCTACACGATCGGGGGGGACTATGGCTACACCTTC.

Here the CDR3 DNA reads TGTGCCAGCAGGGAGGGAACCGGACAGGGCCACTACAATGAGCAGTTCTTC. Its translation is CASREGTGQGHYNEQFF. This sequence joins TRBV5-4 and TRBJ2-1; TRBD1 aligns across 8 bases. The V and J ends lost 5 bases and 3 bases, in that order; junction bases with no gene match: 13. This CDR3 contains 17 residues. CDR1 and CDR2 from the germline V gene are SGHNT and YYREEE (reference sequence).

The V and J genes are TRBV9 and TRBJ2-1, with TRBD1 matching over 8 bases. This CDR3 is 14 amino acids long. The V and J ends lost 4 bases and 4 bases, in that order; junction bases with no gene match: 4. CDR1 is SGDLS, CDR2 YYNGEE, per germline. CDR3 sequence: CASSPRQGYNEQFF. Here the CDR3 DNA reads TGTGCCAGCAGCCCTCGACAGGGGTACAATGAGCAGTTCTTC.

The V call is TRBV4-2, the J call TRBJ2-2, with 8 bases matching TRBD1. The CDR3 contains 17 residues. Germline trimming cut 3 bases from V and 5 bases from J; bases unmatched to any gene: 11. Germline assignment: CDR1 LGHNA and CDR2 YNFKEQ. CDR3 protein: CASSQERTGRNTGELFF. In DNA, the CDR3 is TGTGCCAGCAGCCAGGAACGGACAGGGAGGAATACCGGGGAGCTGTTTTTT.

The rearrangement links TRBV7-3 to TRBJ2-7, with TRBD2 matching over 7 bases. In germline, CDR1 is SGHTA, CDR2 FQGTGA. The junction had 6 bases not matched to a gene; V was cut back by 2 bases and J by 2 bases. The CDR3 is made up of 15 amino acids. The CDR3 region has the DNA TGTGCCAGCAGCTTAGGGGGAGGGCCAACCTACGAGCAGTACTTC. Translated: CASSLGGGPTYEQYF.

For the CDR3, the DNA is TGTGCCAGCACCTCTCGAAGACTAGCGGTCGGGGAGCTGTTTTTT. It codes for CASTSRRLAVGELFF. The chain employs TRBV27 and TRBJ2-2; 9 nucleotides match TRBD2. After removal of 7 bases from V and 7 bases from J, the junction contained 10 bases not matched to a gene. This CDR3 contains 15 residues. CDR1 and CDR2 (germline): MNHEY, SMNVEV (reference sequence).

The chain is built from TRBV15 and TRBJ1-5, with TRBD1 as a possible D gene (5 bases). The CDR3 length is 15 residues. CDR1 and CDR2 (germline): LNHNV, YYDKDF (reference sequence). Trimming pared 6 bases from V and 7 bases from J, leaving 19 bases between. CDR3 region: CATSSAGRRSQPQHF. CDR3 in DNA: TGTGCCACCAGTTCCGCGGGACGCCGGTCACAGCCCCAGCATTTT.

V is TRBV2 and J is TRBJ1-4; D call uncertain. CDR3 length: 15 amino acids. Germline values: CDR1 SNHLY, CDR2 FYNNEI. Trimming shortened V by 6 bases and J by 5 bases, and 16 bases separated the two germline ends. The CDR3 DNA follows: TGTGCCAGCAGCGCCGAGACACTCCGAAATGAAAAACTGTTTTTT. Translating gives CASSAETLRNEKLFF.

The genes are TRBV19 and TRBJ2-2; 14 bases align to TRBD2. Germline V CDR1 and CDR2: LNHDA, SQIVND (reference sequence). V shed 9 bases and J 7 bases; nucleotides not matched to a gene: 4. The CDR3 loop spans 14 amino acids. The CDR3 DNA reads TGTGCCAGCGGACTAGCGGGAGGTGTCGGGGAGCTGTTTTTT. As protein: CASGLAGGVGELFF.

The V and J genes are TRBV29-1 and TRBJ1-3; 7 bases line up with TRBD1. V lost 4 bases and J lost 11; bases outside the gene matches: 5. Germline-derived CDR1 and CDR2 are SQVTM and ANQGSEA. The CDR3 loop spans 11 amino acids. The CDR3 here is CSVVNRGAIYF. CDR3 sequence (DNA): TGCAGCGTTGTAAACAGGGGCGCCATATATTTT.

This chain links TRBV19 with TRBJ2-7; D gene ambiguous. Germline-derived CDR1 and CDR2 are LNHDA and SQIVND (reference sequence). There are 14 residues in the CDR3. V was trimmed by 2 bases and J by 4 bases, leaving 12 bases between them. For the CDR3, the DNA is TGTGCCAGTAGTATACACGGTTTATCTTACGAGCAGTACTTC. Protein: CASSIHGLSYEQYF.

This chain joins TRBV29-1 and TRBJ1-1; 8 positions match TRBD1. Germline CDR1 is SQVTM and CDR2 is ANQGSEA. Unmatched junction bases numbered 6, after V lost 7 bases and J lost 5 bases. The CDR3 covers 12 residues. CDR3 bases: TGCAGCGCCGACAGGGGAAAAACTGAAGCTTTCTTT. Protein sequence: CSADRGKTEAFF.

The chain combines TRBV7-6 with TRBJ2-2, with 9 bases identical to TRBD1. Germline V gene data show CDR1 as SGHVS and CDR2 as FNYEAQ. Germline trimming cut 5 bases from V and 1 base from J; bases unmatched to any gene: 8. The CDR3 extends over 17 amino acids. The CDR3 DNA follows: TGTGCCAGCAGCCCCCACGTGACAGGGGGGAACACCGGGGAGCTGTTTTTT. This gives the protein CASSPHVTGGNTGELFF.

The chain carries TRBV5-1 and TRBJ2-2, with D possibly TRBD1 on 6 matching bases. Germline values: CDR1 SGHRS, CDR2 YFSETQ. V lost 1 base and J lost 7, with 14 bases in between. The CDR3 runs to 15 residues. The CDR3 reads CASSLPQGTGGELFF. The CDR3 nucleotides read TGCGCCAGCAGCTTGCCGCAGGGGACGGGCGGGGAGCTGTTTTTT.

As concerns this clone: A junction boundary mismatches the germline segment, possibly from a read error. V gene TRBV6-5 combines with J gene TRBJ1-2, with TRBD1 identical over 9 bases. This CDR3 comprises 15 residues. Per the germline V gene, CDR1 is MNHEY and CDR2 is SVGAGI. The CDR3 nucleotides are TGTGCCAGCAGCTCCCTCGATACAGGGGGCTATGGCTACTCCTTC. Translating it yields CASSSLDTGGYGYSF.

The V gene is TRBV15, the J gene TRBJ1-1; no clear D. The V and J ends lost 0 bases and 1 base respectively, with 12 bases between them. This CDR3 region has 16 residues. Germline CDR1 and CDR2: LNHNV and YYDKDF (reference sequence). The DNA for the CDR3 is TGTGCCACCAGCAGAGATCTTGGCAGCGCGAACACTGAAGCTTTCTTT. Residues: CATSRDLGSANTEAFF.